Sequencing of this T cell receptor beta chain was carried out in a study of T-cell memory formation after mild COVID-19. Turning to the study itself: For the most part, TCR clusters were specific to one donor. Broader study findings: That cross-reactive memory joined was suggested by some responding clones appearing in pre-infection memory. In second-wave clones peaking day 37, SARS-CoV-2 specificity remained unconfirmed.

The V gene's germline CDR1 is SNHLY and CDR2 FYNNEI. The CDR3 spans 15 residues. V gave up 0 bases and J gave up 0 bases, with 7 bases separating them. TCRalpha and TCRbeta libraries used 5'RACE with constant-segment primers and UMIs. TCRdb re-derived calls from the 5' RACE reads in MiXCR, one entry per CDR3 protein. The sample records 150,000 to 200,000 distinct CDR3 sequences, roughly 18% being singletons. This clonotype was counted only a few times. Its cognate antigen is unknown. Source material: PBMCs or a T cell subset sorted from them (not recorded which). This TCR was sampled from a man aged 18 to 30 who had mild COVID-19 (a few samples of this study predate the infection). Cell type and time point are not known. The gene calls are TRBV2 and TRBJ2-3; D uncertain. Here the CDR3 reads CASSEALRSTDTQYF. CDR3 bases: TGTGCCAGCAGTGAAGCGCTCAGGAGCACAGATACGCAGTATTTT.